The 6 T cell receptor beta chains in this list originate from one sample, sequenced in a study of blood T cell repertoires in COVID-19. Measured with immunoSEQ multiplex PCR; TCRdb has only the in-frame clones, and not every one. This table has 250,000 to 350,000 clones, over 80% appearing once. The specimen sequenced was peripheral blood. The receptors derive from a woman aged 50 to 60 with COVID-19, enrolled during active disease.

The chain is built from TRBV21-1 and TRBJ2-7; the table's TRBD2 call for D was not verified on the DNA. TRBV21-1 is termed a pseudogene. The CDR3 totals 18 residues. CDR3 nucleotide sequence: TGTGCCAGCAGCAAAGGGGGAGGGACTAGCGGGAGGGTTGGGGAGCAGTACTTC. Amino acid sequence: CASSKGGGTSGRVGEQYF.

This chain uses TRBV29-1 with TRBJ1-2; D uncertain. This CDR3 region has 16 residues. Looked up from germline, CDR1 is SQVTM and CDR2 is ANQGSEA. Trimming left V 0 bases short and J 2 bases short, with 16 bases between. The chain's CDR3 is CSVEEGLAYGNYGYTF. CDR3 DNA: TGCAGCGTTGAAGAGGGCCTAGCTTACGGGAACTATGGCTACACCTTC.

The chain joins TRBV19 to TRBJ2-1; a weak D match, TRBD2 (6 bases). The CDR3 is 18 amino acids. Germline V gene lookup returns CDR1 LNHDA and CDR2 SQIVND (reference sequence). Trimming removed 5 bases at V and 0 bases at J, with 20 bases between. The CDR3 here is CASSSQWVAGSSYNEQFF. CDR3 DNA: TGTGCCAGTAGTTCCCAGTGGGTGGCGGGAAGCTCCTACAATGAGCAGTTCTTC.

The chain uses TRBV28 and TRBJ2-7; D gene unclear. V lost 8 bases and J lost 0, with 5 bases in between. Germline-derived CDR1 and CDR2 are MDHEN and SYDVKM. The CDR3 consists of 11 residues. The CDR3 bases are TGTGCCAGCGAGAGCTCCTACGAGCAGTACTTC. Its protein product is CASESSYEQYF.

The chain is built from TRBV5-6 and TRBJ1-3; D is unresolved. Trimming removed 4 bases at V and 6 bases at J, with 14 bases between. The germline gives CDR1 SGHDT, CDR2 YYEEEE. CDR3 size: 14 residues. The CDR3 nucleotides are TGTGCCAGCAGCGACGGATTCGGAGTAAACACCATATATTTT. The encoded protein is CASSDGFGVNTIYF.

V and J are TRBV3-1 (or the pseudogene TRBV3-2) and TRBJ2-7; a weak D match, TRBD1 (6 bases). V gave up 4 bases and J gave up 0 bases, with 7 bases separating them. Germline V lookup: CDR1 LGHDT, CDR2 YNNKEL (reference sequence). There are 13 residues in the CDR3. CDR3 coding DNA: TGTGCCAGCAGCCCGGGACACTCCTACGAGCAGTACTTC. This gives the protein CASSPGHSYEQYF.